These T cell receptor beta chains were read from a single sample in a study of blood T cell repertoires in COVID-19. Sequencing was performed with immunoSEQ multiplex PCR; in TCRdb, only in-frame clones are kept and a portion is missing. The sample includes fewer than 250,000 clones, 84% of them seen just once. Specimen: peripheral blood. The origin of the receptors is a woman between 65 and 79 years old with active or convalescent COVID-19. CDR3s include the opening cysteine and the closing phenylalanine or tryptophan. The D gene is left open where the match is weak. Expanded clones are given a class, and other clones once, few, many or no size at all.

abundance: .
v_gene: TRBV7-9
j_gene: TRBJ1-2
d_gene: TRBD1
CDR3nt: TGTGCCAGCAGCTTAGTCAGGGGGCTTGGCTACACCTTC
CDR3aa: CASSLVRGLGYTF

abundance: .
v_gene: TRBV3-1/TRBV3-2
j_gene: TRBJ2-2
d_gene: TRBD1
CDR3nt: TGTGCCAGCAGCCGAGGAAAGGGGGCGATTACCGGGGAGCTGTTTTTT
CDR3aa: CASSRGKGAITGELFF

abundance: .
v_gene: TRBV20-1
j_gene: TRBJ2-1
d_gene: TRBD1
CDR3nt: TGCAGTGCTAGTCCTCTACAGGGGCGAACCTACAATGAGCAGTTCTTC
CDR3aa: CSASPLQGRTYNEQFF

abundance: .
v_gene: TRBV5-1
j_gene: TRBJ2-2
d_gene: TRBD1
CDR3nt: TGCGCCAGCAGCTTGGGGCAGGGGGCGTTGGACGGGGAGCTGTTTTTT
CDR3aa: CASSLGQGALDGELFF

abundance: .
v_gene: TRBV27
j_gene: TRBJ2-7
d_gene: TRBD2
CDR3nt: TGTGCCAGCTCTAGAACCGGGACTAGCGCCTACGAGCAGTACTTC
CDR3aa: CASSRTGTSAYEQYF

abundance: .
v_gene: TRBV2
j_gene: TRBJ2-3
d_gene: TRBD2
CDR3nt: TGTGCCAGCAGGGGAGCGGGAGCGAGCACAGATACGCAGTATTTT
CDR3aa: CASRGAGASTDTQYF

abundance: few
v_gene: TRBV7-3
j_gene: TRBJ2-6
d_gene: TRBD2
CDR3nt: TGTGCCAGCAGCTTAGGCAGAGTAGCGGGATGGTCCTCTGGGGCCAACGTCCTGACTTTC
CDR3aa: CASSLGRVAGWSSGANVLTF

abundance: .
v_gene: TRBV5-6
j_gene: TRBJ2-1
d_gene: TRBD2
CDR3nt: TGTGCCAGCAGCTTAGGACTAGCGGGAGCTTCCTACAATGAGCAGTTCTTC
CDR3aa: CASSLGLAGASYNEQFF

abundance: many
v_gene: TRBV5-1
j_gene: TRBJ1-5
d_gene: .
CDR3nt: TGCGCCAGCAGCTTGGGGGCAGGGCAGGGTCAGCCCCAGCATTTT
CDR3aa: CASSLGAGQGQPQHF

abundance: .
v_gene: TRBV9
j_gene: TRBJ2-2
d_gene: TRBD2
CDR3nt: TGTGCCAGCAGCGTCGCCGGATGGGAGGGCTACACCGGGGAGCTGTTTTTT
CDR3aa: CASSVAGWEGYTGELFF

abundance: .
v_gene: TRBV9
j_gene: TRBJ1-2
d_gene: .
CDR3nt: TGTGCCAGCAGCGGACAACCTCAGACACGCAACTATGGCTACACCTTC
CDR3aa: CASSGQPQTRNYGYTF

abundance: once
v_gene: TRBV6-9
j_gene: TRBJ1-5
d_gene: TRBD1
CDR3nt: TGTGCCAGCCCTCCGGGACAGGGTTTAGGTCAGCCCCAGCATTTT
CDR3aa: CASPPGQGLGQPQHF

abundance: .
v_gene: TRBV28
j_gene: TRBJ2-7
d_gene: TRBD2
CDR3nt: TGTGCCAGCAGTTTAGTGGGGGGGGGCTACGAGCAGTACTTC
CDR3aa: CASSLVGGGYEQYF

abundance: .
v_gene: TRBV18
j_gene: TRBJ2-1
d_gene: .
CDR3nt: TGTGCCAGCTCACCGAGAAGCGGGCCACGGGGCAATGAGCAGTTCTTC
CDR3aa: CASSPRSGPRGNEQFF

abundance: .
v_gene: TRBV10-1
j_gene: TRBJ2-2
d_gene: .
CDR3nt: TGCGCCTGTACGGCGGGAACCGGGGAGCTGTTTTTT
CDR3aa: CACTAGTGELFF

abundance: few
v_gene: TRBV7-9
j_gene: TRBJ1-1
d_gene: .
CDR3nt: TGTGCCAGCAGCTTAATGGAGGGCACTGAAGCTTTCTTT
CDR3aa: CASSLMEGTEAFF

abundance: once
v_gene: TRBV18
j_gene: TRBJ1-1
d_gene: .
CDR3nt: TGTGCCAGCTCCGAAGGGGGTGGCGGCACTGAAGCTTTCTTT
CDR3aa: CASSEGGGGTEAFF

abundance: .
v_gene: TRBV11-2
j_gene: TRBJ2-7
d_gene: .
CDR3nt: TGTGCCAGCAGACGGCCGGGGGCAGGGGGCTACGAGCAGTACTTC
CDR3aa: CASRRPGAGGYEQYF

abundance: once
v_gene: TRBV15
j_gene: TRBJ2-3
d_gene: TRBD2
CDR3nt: TGTGCCACCAGCAGAGATGGGGTGGGAGGGCATACGCAGTATTTT
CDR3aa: CATSRDGVGGHTQYF

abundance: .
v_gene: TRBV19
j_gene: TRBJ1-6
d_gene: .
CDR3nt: TGTGCCAGTAGTGAGGGAAACTATAATTCACCCCTCCACTTT
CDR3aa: CASSEGNYNSPLHF

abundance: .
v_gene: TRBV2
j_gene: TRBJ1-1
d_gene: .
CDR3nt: TGTGCCACCATGAGGGAGGGGGGGAGAGACACTGAAGCTTTCTTT
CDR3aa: CATMREGGRDTEAFF

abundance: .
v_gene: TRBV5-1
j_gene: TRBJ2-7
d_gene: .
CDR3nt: TGCGCCAGCAGCTTAGGGCTAGGCGGGGAGCAGTACTTC
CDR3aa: CASSLGLGGEQYF